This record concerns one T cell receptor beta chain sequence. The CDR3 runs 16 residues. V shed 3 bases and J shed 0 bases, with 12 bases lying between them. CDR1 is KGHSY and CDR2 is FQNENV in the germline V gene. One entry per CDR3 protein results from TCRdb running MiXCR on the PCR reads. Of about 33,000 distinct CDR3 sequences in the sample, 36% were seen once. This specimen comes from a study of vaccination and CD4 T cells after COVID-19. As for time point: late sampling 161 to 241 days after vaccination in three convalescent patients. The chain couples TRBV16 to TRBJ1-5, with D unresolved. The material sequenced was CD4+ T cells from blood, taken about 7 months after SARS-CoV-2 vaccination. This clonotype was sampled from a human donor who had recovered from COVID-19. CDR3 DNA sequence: TGTGCCAGCAGCCAGGGCCAGACCTATAGCAATCAGCCCCAGCATTTT. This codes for CASSQGQTYSNQPQHF.